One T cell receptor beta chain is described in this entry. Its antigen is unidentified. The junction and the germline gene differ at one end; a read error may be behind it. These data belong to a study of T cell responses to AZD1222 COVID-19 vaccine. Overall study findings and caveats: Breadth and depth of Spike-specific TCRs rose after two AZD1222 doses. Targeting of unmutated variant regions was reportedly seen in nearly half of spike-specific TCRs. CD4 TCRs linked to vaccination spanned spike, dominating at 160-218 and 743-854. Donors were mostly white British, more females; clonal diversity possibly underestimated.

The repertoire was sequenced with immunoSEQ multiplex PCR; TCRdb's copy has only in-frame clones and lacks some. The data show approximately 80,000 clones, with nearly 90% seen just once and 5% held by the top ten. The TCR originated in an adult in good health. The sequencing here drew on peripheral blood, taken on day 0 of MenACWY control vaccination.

CDR3 nucleotide sequence: TGTGCCAGCAGTTTACTGGAGAACACTGAAGTTTTCTTT. This sequence encodes CASSLLENTEVFF. The rearrangement links TRBV6-2 or TRBV6-3 to TRBJ1-1; D unresolved. Germline assignment: CDR1 MNHEY and CDR2 SVGEGT. This CDR3 comprises 13 residues.